This is a list of T cell receptor beta chains from one sample in a study of multiple sclerosis patients with progressive multifocal leukoencephalopathy. Generated by immunoSEQ multiplex PCR, the TCRdb table keeps only in-frame clones and is missing some. The profile shows about 25,000 clones, 80% to 95% of them singletons. Sequenced material: PBMCs, taken from a patient treated with natalizumab. These receptor sequences come from a young man with multiple sclerosis. Both conserved end residues are part of each CDR3. D genes are given only for firm matches. Rows may omit the clone size; those that give it use once, few, many or a size class.

j_call | clone_size | v_call | d_call | cdr3_aa | cdr3_nt
TRBJ2-6 | . | TRBV19 | . | CASTPTRAYFSGANVLTF | TGTGCCAGTACCCCCACAAGGGCCTACTTCTCTGGGGCCAACGTCCTGACTTTC
TRBJ1-1 | . | TRBV7-9 | . | CASSPSGGLEAFF | TGTGCCAGCAGCCCCTCGGGGGGGCTCGAAGCTTTCTTT
TRBJ2-1 | . | TRBV4-3 | . | CASSQDLVSYNEQFF | TGCGCCAGCAGCCAAGATCTAGTATCCTACAATGAGCAGTTCTTC
TRBJ2-1 | . | TRBV5-1 | . | CASSLGGSATWDEQFF | TGCGCCAGCAGCTTGGGTGGGAGTGCCACGTGGGATGAGCAGTTCTTC
TRBJ2-5 | . | TRBV5-8 | . | CASQTSKRVKETQYF | TGTGCCAGCCAGACTAGTAAAAGGGTAAAAGAGACCCAGTACTTC
TRBJ1-1 | . | TRBV5-4 | . | CASSPDSPNTEAFF | TGTGCCAGCAGCCCGGACAGTCCGAACACTGAAGCTTTCTTT
TRBJ1-5 | . | TRBV27 | . | CASRQLSNQPQHF | TGTGCCAGCAGACAACTTAGCAATCAGCCCCAGCATTTT
TRBJ2-3 | . | TRBV7-2 | . | CASAQQVDTQYF | TGTGCCAGCGCTCAGCAGGTAGATACGCAGTATTTT
TRBJ2-1 | . | TRBV11-2 | . | CASSLWDYNEQFF | TGTGCCAGCAGCTTATGGGACTACAATGAGCAGTTCTTC
TRBJ1-4 | . | TRBV6-5 | . | CASSLRGARGEKLFF | TGTGCCAGCAGTTTGAGGGGGGCGAGGGGTGAAAAACTGTTTTTT
TRBJ2-2 | once | TRBV6-4 | . | CASSRDTGTTGELFF | TGTGCCAGCAGTCGGGACACGGGAACCACCGGGGAGCTGTTTTTT
TRBJ1-4 | . | TRBV4-2 | . | CASSPYNEKLFF | TGTGCCAGCAGCCCTTATAATGAAAAACTGTTTTTT
TRBJ2-1 | . | TRBV11-3 | . | CASSPLFGEQFF | TGTGCCAGCAGCCCTCTTTTTGGTGAGCAGTTCTTC
TRBJ2-1 | . | TRBV30 | . | CAFDYGSSYNEQFF | TGTGCCTTCGATTACGGTAGCTCCTACAATGAGCAGTTCTTC
TRBJ2-1 | . | TRBV27 | TRBD2 | CASSTSGEPYNEQFF | TGTGCCAGCAGCACTAGCGGAGAACCCTACAATGAGCAGTTCTTC
TRBJ1-1 | . | TRBV19 | . | CASNIGVRAEAFF | TGTGCCAGTAATATCGGGGTACGCGCTGAAGCTTTCTTT
TRBJ1-1 | . | TRBV27 | TRBD1 | CASSLYRGTEAFF | TGTGCCAGCAGTTTATACAGGGGCACTGAAGCTTTCTTT
TRBJ2-1 | . | TRBV30 | . | CAWVGIGEQFF | TGTGCCTGGGTGGGGATTGGAGAGCAGTTCTTC
TRBJ1-2 | . | TRBV19 | . | CASSIARVGGYTF | TGTGCCAGTAGTATAGCCAGGGTTGGCGGCTACACCTTC
TRBJ2-6 | . | TRBV9 | TRBD1 | CASSGGGQVGANVPTF | TGTGCCAGCAGCGGCGGTGGACAGGTTGGGGCCAACGTCCCGACTTTC
TRBJ1-1 | . | TRBV5-6 | TRBD1 | CASSWRDRGRTEAFF | TGTGCCAGCAGCTGGCGGGACAGGGGGCGTACTGAAGCTTTCTTT
TRBJ2-4 | . | TRBV11-3 | TRBD2 | CASSLGGDGGYQYF | TGTGCCAGCAGCTTGGGGGGGGACGGCGGTTATCAGTACTTC
TRBJ2-3 | . | TRBV30 | TRBD2 | CAWGTSGRAGTQYF | TGTGCCTGGGGGACTAGCGGGAGAGCTGGCACGCAGTATTTT
TRBJ2-1 | . | TRBV7-3 | TRBD1 | CASSAGTVPNEQFF | TGTGCCAGCAGCGCCGGGACAGTTCCCAATGAGCAGTTCTTC
TRBJ2-4 | . | TRBV4-1 | . | CASSQGEFPPKNIQYF | TGCGCCAGCAGCCAAGGGGAGTTCCCCCCCAAAAACATTCAGTACTTC
TRBJ2-1 | . | TRBV29-1 | . | CSVRPDYNEQFF | TGCAGCGTTCGCCCAGATTACAATGAGCAGTTCTTC
TRBJ1-2 | . | TRBV6-5 | . | CASRYLWTEGGYTF | TGTGCCAGCAGATACTTGTGGACGGAGGGGGGCTACACCTTC
TRBJ2-2 | . | TRBV2 | . | CASSETGDTGELFF | TGTGCCAGCAGTGAGACGGGGGACACCGGGGAGCTGTTTTTT
TRBJ1-2 | . | TRBV4-1 | . | CASRRLGGLRDGYTF | TGCGCCAGCAGACGTCTTGGGGGCCTGAGGGATGGCTACACCTTC
TRBJ1-3 | . | TRBV19 | . | CASSIIPAPLSGNTIYF | TGTGCCAGTAGTATAATCCCAGCTCCACTCTCTGGAAACACCATATATTTT
TRBJ2-3 | once | TRBV6-1 | TRBD2 | CASSAYLAAYTDTQYF | TGTGCCAGCAGTGCCTATCTAGCGGCCTACACAGATACGCAGTATTTT
TRBJ2-1 | once | TRBV4-1 | TRBD2 | CASSGGLAGGMYNEQFF | TGCGCCAGCTCCGGAGGTCTAGCGGGAGGGATGTACAATGAGCAGTTCTTC
TRBJ1-2 | . | TRBV6-5 | . | CASSYGSGGYTF | TGTGCCAGCAGTTACGGGTCAGGGGGCTACACCTTC
TRBJ1-4 | . | TRBV6-1 | . | CASSFGRGGKLFF | TGTGCCAGCAGTTTCGGAAGGGGGGGAAAACTGTTTTTT
TRBJ2-1 | . | TRBV9 | TRBD2 | CASSVGTSGSRGEQFF | TGTGCCAGCAGCGTTGGGACTAGCGGGAGTAGAGGTGAGCAGTTCTTC
TRBJ2-6 | . | TRBV11-3 | . | CASSLSKTSGANVLTF | TGTGCCAGCAGCTTAAGTAAAACCTCTGGGGCCAACGTCCTGACTTTC
TRBJ2-1 | . | TRBV4-3 | . | CASSKDSDPLYNEQFF | TGCGCCAGCAGCAAAGACAGCGATCCCCTCTACAATGAGCAGTTCTTC
TRBJ1-4 | . | TRBV5-1 | TRBD1 | CASSLPGQDGKKLFF | TGCGCCAGCAGCTTGCCGGGACAGGATGGGAAAAAACTGTTTTTT
TRBJ1-1 | . | TRBV5-1 | TRBD1 | CASWGTGFTEAFF | TGCGCCAGCTGGGGGACAGGGTTCACTGAAGCTTTCTTT
TRBJ2-1 | few | TRBV7-6 | . | CASSLALGLATSSYNEQFF | TGTGCCAGCAGCTTAGCGCTGGGGCTAGCGACTAGCTCCTACAATGAGCAGTTCTTC
TRBJ2-3 | . | TRBV6-4 | . | CASSDSAGYTDTQYF | TGTGCCAGCAGTGACTCAGCAGGGTACACAGATACGCAGTATTTT
TRBJ2-5 | . | TRBV5-1 | . | CASSRGRGRETQYF | TGCGCCAGCAGTAGAGGGAGAGGCCGAGAGACCCAGTACTTC
TRBJ1-5 | . | TRBV19 | . | CASSSTGSYQPQHF | TGTGCCAGTAGTAGTACAGGGTCGTATCAGCCCCAGCATTTT
TRBJ2-7 | . | TRBV5-6 | . | CASSLASSYEQYF | TGTGCCAGCAGCTTGGCCAGCTCCTACGAGCAGTACTTC
TRBJ1-4 | . | TRBV7-2 | . | CASSLRGAGGEKLFF | TGTGCCAGCAGCCTAAGGGGGGCAGGAGGTGAAAAACTGTTTTTT
TRBJ2-5 | once | TRBV7-8 | . | CASSLGQYQETQYF | TGTGCCAGCAGCTTAGGGCAGTACCAAGAGACCCAGTACTTC
TRBJ2-1 | . | TRBV27 | . | CASSYGPGSYNEQFF | TGTGCCAGCAGCTACGGTCCGGGCTCCTACAATGAGCAGTTCTTC
TRBJ2-5 | . | TRBV10-1 | TRBD1 | CASSESRTGGETQYF | TGCGCCAGCAGTGAGTCCCGGACAGGCGGGGAGACCCAGTACTTC
TRBJ2-1 | . | TRBV7-9 | TRBD2 | CASSLVVAGNNEQFF | TGTGCCAGCAGCTTAGTGGTAGCGGGAAACAATGAGCAGTTCTTC
TRBJ1-5 | once | TRBV13 | . | CASSLRPNQPQHF | TGTGCCAGCAGCTTAAGGCCAAATCAGCCCCAGCATTTT
TRBJ2-5 | . | TRBV6-5 | . | CASSYRVPAQETQYF | TGTGCCAGCAGCTACAGAGTACCGGCCCAAGAGACCCAGTACTTC
TRBJ2-1 | . | TRBV7-2 | TRBD2 | CASRPPGLAGNEQFF | TGTGCCAGCAGGCCCCCGGGACTAGCGGGGAATGAGCAGTTCTTC
TRBJ1-2 | . | TRBV5-1 | TRBD1 | CASSWAPGQSNYGYTF | TGCGCCAGCAGCTGGGCACCGGGACAGTCCAACTATGGCTACACCTTC
TRBJ1-2 | . | TRBV4-2 | . | CASSQDDSFYGYTF | TGTGCCAGCAGCCAAGATGACAGCTTCTATGGCTACACCTTC